This T cell receptor beta chain was retrieved from a study of CD8 T cells in ankylosing spondylitis. Study conclusions and caveats: Eight highly homologous variants formed a TCR beta motif that appeared characteristic of ankylosing spondylitis blood.

TCRdb called the 5' RACE reads again in MiXCR, with one record for every CDR3 protein. The sample consists of approximately 500,000 distinct CDR3 sequences, roughly 13% of them appearing once. Germline-derived CDR1 and CDR2 are MGHDK and SYGVNS. V shed 5 bases, J shed 6 bases, and the junction held 6 bases outside the gene matches. This CDR3 is built from 13 residues. On this clonotype: What it binds is not known.

This TCR came from a male donor with ankylosing spondylitis. Sequencing input: blood, either unsorted or a sorted T cell fraction (not recorded which). The rearrangement uses TRBV25-1 and TRBJ1-1; 7 nucleotides agree with TRBD1. The CDR3 nucleotides read TGTGCCAGCAGTAGACAGGGTAGCGCTGAAGCTTTCTTT. It specifies CASSRQGSAEAFF.